Below, 25 T cell receptor beta chains from the same sample are listed, as sequenced in a study of chronic HIV infection and antiretroviral therapy. TCRdb reprocessed the 5' RACE reads with MiXCR, giving one entry per CDR3 protein. The top ten clones hold roughly 2.4% of a sample with 30,000 to 35,000 distinct CDR3 sequences, 7.5% to 10% of them seen once. Sequencing was performed on peripheral blood. The receptors originated from an adult who had HIV and had not received antiretroviral therapy, or was an uninfected healthy control (not recorded which).

The chain employs TRBV7-9 and TRBJ1-1, with 7 bases that match TRBD1. The length of the CDR3 is 12 residues. Germline V CDR1 and CDR2: SEHNR, FQNEAQ (reference sequence). V shed 9 bases and J 5 bases; nucleotides not matched to a gene: 6. CDR3 in amino acids: CASRGGLTEAFF. CDR3 DNA sequence: TGTGCCAGTCGAGGGGGCCTGACTGAAGCTTTCTTT.

This clonotype was recorded many times. This chain uses TRBV27 with TRBJ2-3; the match to TRBD2 covers 8 bases. CDR1 is MNHEY, CDR2 SMNVEV, per germline (reference sequence). The CDR3 sequence is 14 residues long. With 7 bases clipped from V and 4 bases from J, the junction kept 7 bases outside the gene matches. The CDR3 nucleotides read TGTGCCAGCACCAACAAGCGGGGGCCAGATACGCAGTATTTT. Translation: CASTNKRGPDTQYF.

This clonotype was counted at least ten times. V is TRBV3-1 and J is TRBJ1-1; TRBD1 aligns across 7 bases. There are 16 residues in the CDR3. V was pared by 4 bases and J by 5 bases, with 13 bases of the junction left unmatched. Germline CDR1 LGHDT, CDR2 YNNKEL (reference sequence). The CDR3 nucleotides read TGTGCCAGCAGCCCCTTTCAACAGGGGAGGCGGACTGAAGCTTTCTTT. Its protein product is CASSPFQQGRRTEAFF.

This clonotype appeared many times. The chain has TRBV6-4 and TRBJ2-1; D may correspond to TRBD1 or TRBD2 (5 bases each). The CDR3 length is 14 residues. With 8 bases removed from V and 7 bases from J, the gap between germline ends came to 18 bases. Germline-derived CDR1 and CDR2 are MRHNA and SNTAGT. The CDR3 DNA follows: TGTGCCAGCGCGAGAGGGGACGATAGTAATGAGCAGTTCTTC. It encodes CASARGDDSNEQFF.

This sequence joins TRBV29-1 and TRBJ1-4, with unresolved D. The germline gives CDR1 SQVTM, CDR2 ANQGSEA. V was cut by 6 bases and J by 3 bases, with 14 bases left in between. This CDR3 comprises 14 residues. As DNA, the CDR3 is TGCAGCGTGGGTCCGGACGGATCTAATGAAAAACTGTTTTTT. It specifies CSVGPDGSNEKLFF.

This clonotype was recorded a few times. The chain links TRBV15 to TRBJ2-1; 8 positions agree with TRBD2. The CDR3 has 13 amino acids. The J segment lost 15 bases and the V segment lost 3 bases, leaving 10 bases of the junction unmatched. Germline assignment: CDR1 LNHNV and CDR2 YYDKDF (reference sequence). The CDR3 reads CATSSRGREVLFF. The CDR3 nucleotides are TGTGCCACCAGCAGTCGGGGGCGGGAGGTTCTGTTCTTC.

This clonotype appeared many times. This chain joins TRBV5-1 and TRBJ1-4; 8 bases align to TRBD1. From germline, CDR1 is SGHRS and CDR2 YFSETQ. The CDR3 extends over 14 amino acids. V shed 4 bases and J 7 bases; nucleotides not matched to a gene: 6. CDR3 coding DNA: TGCGCCAGCAGCCGGACAGGGACGGGTGAAAAACTGTTTTTT. Protein: CASSRTGTGEKLFF.

This clonotype was picked up a small number of times. The genes are TRBV20-1 and TRBJ2-3; D is unresolved. Trimming shortened V by 3 bases and J by 4 bases, and 14 bases separated the two germline ends. Germline V gives CDR1 DFQATT, CDR2 SNEGSKA (reference sequence). The CDR3 extends over 14 amino acids. The CDR3 coding sequence is TGCAGTGCTAGTCAAATAGCCAGGTCAGATACGCAGTATTTT. Translated, it gives CSASQIARSDTQYF.

This clonotype was seen more than once but under ten times. The limits of the CDR3 on the DNA are not certain, so only TCRdb's listed CDR3 is given. The rearrangement links TRBV28 to TRBJ1-6; TRBD1 is taken as the D call from the table, unchecked against the DNA. Counting both end residues, the CDR3 totals 15 amino acids. Germline V gene lookup returns CDR1 MDHEN and CDR2 SYDVKM. This chain's CDR3 is CASSFLAGSTSPLHF.

This clonotype was observed many times. This chain connects TRBV4-1 to TRBJ1-2; 7 nucleotides line up with TRBD1. V shed 0 bases and J 4 bases; nucleotides not matched to a gene: 5. Germline lookup yields CDR1 MGHRA and CDR2 YSYEKL. The CDR3 spans 15 residues. This chain's CDR3 is CASSQEQGESYGYTF. CDR3 sequence (DNA): TGCGCCAGCAGCCAAGAGCAGGGGGAATCCTATGGCTACACCTTC.

Ten or more counts support this clonotype. The rearrangement links TRBV10-3 to TRBJ2-7; 8 bases agree with TRBD1. Germline CDR1 ENHRY, CDR2 SYGVKD. The V segment lost 3 bases and the J segment 2 bases; nucleotides outside the gene matches: 6. The CDR3 consists of 15 residues. The chain's CDR3 is CAISDQQGVAYEQYF. CDR3 coding DNA: TGTGCCATCAGTGATCAACAGGGGGTAGCCTACGAGCAGTACTTC.

The table lists this clonotype with a few counts. The rearrangement uses TRBV27 and TRBJ1-2; no clear D. Germline assignment: CDR1 MNHEY and CDR2 SMNVEV (reference sequence). This CDR3 comprises 15 residues. Deletions cut 0 bases from V and 4 bases from J, with 12 bases between. The CDR3 sequence is CASSLSVDGPYGYTF. The CDR3 DNA reads as TGTGCCAGCAGTTTATCCGTGGACGGACCCTATGGCTACACCTTC.

On this clonotype itself: A read error may produce the germline difference seen at one junction end. This chain connects TRBV6-5 to TRBJ1-1; D gene unclear. The CDR3 covers 13 residues. Germline values: CDR1 MNHEY, CDR2 SVGAGI. The CDR3 loop is CASGYNVNTEAFF. In nucleotides, the CDR3 is TGTGCCAGCGGTTACAACGTGAACACTGAAGCTTTCTTT.

The chain links TRBV18 to TRBJ1-5; tentatively, D is TRBD1 (5 bases). The V gene lost 1 base and the J gene lost 3 bases, with 10 bases spanning the gap. The CDR3 extends over 15 amino acids. In germline, CDR1 is KGHSH, CDR2 LQKENI. The CDR3 nucleotides are TGTGCCAGCTCACCACAAGGGGTAGCCAATCAGCCCCAGCATTTT. Translation gives CASSPQGVANQPQHF.

This clonotype appeared many times. The genes are TRBV12-3 or TRBV12-4 and TRBJ2-2; D perhaps matches TRBD2 (6 bases). The CDR3 is 13 residues long. The V end was cut by 4 bases, the J end by 6 bases, with 9 bases between. The CDR3 region is CASSSGVPGELFF. CDR3 nucleotides: TGTGCCAGCAGTTCGGGGGTTCCCGGGGAGCTGTTTTTT.

This clonotype was seen ten or more times. This chain connects TRBV10-3 to TRBJ2-3, with TRBD1 as a possible D gene (6 bases). CDR3 size: 13 residues. Deletions cut 8 bases from V and 6 bases from J, with 15 bases between. CDR1 ENHRY and CDR2 SYGVKD come from the germline V gene. Here the CDR3 reads CAISTGPQDTQYF. CDR3 DNA sequence: TGTGCCATCTCGACAGGACCCCAGGATACGCAGTATTTT.

This clonotype turned up a few times. CDR3 protein: CSVELLAGNDEQFF. CDR3 nucleotide sequence: TGCAGCGTTGAATTACTAGCGGGAAACGATGAGCAGTTCTTC. The V and J genes are TRBV29-1 and TRBJ2-1, with 10 bases matching TRBD2. The germline gives CDR1 SQVTM, CDR2 ANQGSEA. The J segment lost 8 bases and the V segment lost 2 bases, leaving 6 bases of the junction unmatched. The CDR3 has 14 amino acids.

This clonotype was counted ten times or more. This sequence joins TRBV27 and TRBJ2-6; 7 positions match TRBD2. Trimming at V came to 8 bases and at J to 2 bases, leaving 0 bases not matched to a gene. CDR1 and CDR2 (germline): MNHEY, SMNVEV (reference sequence). The CDR3 is 13 amino acids. CDR3 protein: CASRGAGANVLTF. CDR3 DNA: TGTGCCAGCCGGGGGGCTGGGGCCAACGTCCTGACTTTC.

This clonotype occurred a few times. The V call is TRBV5-4, the J call TRBJ2-5; D unresolved. The CDR3 runs 12 residues. Looked up from germline, CDR1 is SGHNT and CDR2 is YYREEE (reference sequence). Trimming took off 4 bases at V and 3 bases at J, with 7 bases between the two ends. The CDR3 is CASSGQEETQYF. CDR3 DNA: TGTGCCAGCAGCGGCCAAGAAGAGACCCAGTACTTC.

The chain uses TRBV7-8 and TRBJ2-7, with D unresolved. Germline loops: CDR1 SGHVS, CDR2 FQNEAQ. The CDR3 runs 12 residues. V was trimmed by 5 bases and J by 1 base, leaving 6 bases between them. The CDR3 region has the DNA TGTGCCAGCAGCCCTGCTTCCTACGAGCAGTACTTC. Translating gives CASSPASYEQYF.

This sequence joins TRBV29-1 and TRBJ1-1, with a possible D match to TRBD1 (5 bases). The V and J ends lost 4 bases and 2 bases respectively, with 8 bases between them. Germline lookup yields CDR1 SQVTM and CDR2 ANQGSEA. The CDR3 length is 12 residues. The CDR3 DNA is TGCAGCGTTGTACAGGACAACACTGAAGCTTTCTTT. It specifies CSVVQDNTEAFF.

The V and J genes are TRBV6-5 and TRBJ1-5; no reliable D call. Trimming shortened V by 5 bases and J by 0 bases, and 11 bases separated the two germline ends. The CDR3 is 15 residues long. Per the germline V gene, CDR1 is MNHEY and CDR2 is SVGAGI. In DNA form, the CDR3 reads TGTGCCAGCAGTCCCGACTGGTATAGCAATCAGCCCCAGCATTTT. Translated, it gives CASSPDWYSNQPQHF.

A few counts support this clonotype. This chain links TRBV5-1 with TRBJ1-1, with D possibly TRBD1 on 5 matching bases. V lost 4 bases and J lost 6, with 19 bases in between. In germline, CDR1 is SGHRS, CDR2 YFSETQ. The CDR3 extends over 15 amino acids. CDR3: CASSARGRGYPEAFF. DNA of the CDR3: TGCGCCAGCAGCGCAAGGGGCCGCGGGTACCCTGAAGCTTTCTTT.

This clonotype showed up just a few times. The rearrangement joins TRBV12-3 or TRBV12-4 to TRBJ1-5; D gene uncertain. The CDR3 length is 13 residues. V lost 1 base and J lost 6, with 7 bases in between. Written as DNA, the CDR3 is TGTGCCAGCAGTTTAGGCGGGTTTCAGCCCCAGCATTTT. Translation: CASSLGGFQPQHF.

The chain carries TRBV7-2 and TRBJ2-1; 8 nucleotides line up with TRBD2. V lost 0 bases and J lost 7; bases outside the gene matches: 14. This CDR3 has 18 amino acids. The germline V gene encodes CDR1 SGHTA and CDR2 FQGNSA. The CDR3 reads CASSLARASGSHWNEQFF. The CDR3, as DNA: TGTGCCAGCAGCTTAGCGCGGGCTAGCGGGTCTCACTGGAATGAGCAGTTCTTC.